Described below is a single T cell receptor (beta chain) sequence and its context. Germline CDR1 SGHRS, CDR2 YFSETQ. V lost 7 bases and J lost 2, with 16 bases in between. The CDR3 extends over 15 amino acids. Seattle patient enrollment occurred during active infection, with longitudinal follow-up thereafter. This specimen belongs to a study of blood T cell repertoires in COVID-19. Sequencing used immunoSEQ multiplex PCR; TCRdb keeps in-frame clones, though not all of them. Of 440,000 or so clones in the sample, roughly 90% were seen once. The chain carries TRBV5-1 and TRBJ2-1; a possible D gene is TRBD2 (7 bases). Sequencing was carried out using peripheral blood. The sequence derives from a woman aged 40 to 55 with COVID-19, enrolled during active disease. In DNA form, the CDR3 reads TGCGCCAGCGGGTTTGGGGGGGCCACCTACAATGAGCAGTTCTTC. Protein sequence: CASGFGGATYNEQFF.